Following are 12 T cell receptor beta chains from one sample sequenced in a study of T cells in Graves' hyperthyroidism and ophthalmopathy. Amplified TCR beta CDR3 regions came from RNA transcripts. First-round RT-PCR targeting the TCR CDR3 was performed with the HTBI primer set. MiXCR, run by TCRdb on the multiplex PCR reads, gives a single entry per CDR3 protein. In the table there are hundreds of thousands of distinct CDR3 sequences, 14% to 15% of which are singletons. Specimen: blood. Receptors were obtained from a woman aged 40 to 50 with Graves' ophthalmopathy.

This clonotype was detected ten times or more. The chain uses TRBV11-2 and TRBJ1-5, with D tentatively TRBD1 (6 bases). The CDR3 extends over 16 amino acids. Germline CDR1 is SGHAT and CDR2 is FQNNGV. Trimming removed 1 base from V and 4 bases from J, with 14 bases in between. The CDR3 sequence is CASSLGGITGNQPQHF. CDR3 nucleotides: TGTGCCAGCAGCTTAGGAGGGATCACAGGGAATCAGCCCCAGCATTTT.

This clonotype was observed a handful of times. J is TRBJ1-6 and V is TRBV5-4; D not certain. The CDR3 is 14 residues long. Trimming left V 2 bases short and J 8 bases short, with 11 bases between. Germline CDR1 reads SGHNT; CDR2 reads YYREEE (reference sequence). CDR3 sequence: CASSFGVLDSPLHF. The CDR3 bases are TGTGCCAGCAGCTTCGGGGTTTTGGATTCACCCCTCCACTTT.

There are a few counts of this clonotype. This sequence joins TRBV7-2 and TRBJ2-7; D unclear. CDR1 and CDR2 from the germline V gene are SGHTA and FQGNSA. V lost 8 bases, J lost 4 bases, and 21 bases lay in between. The CDR3 covers 15 residues. In nucleotides, the CDR3 is TGTGCCAGCTCTTTTCTTGGGGATTTGCGGTACGAGCAGTACTTC. Amino acids: CASSFLGDLRYEQYF.

This clonotype was observed a few times. This sequence joins TRBV18 and TRBJ2-2, with D hard to call. Trimming shortened V by 2 bases and J by 7 bases, and 8 bases separated the two germline ends. The V gene's germline CDR1 is KGHSH and CDR2 LQKENI. The CDR3 spans 13 residues. CDR3 DNA sequence: TGTGCCAGCTCACCAAGGGCGAGCGGGGAGCTGTTTTTT. This codes for CASSPRASGELFF.

On this clonotype: A much larger clone sits a single nucleotide away, making a read error possible. This chain uses TRBV29-1 with TRBJ2-7; D is perhaps TRBD2 (6 bases). The CDR3 consists of 14 residues. CDR1 and CDR2 from the germline V gene are SQVTM and ANQGSEA. The CDR3 sequence: CSVAGTPSSYGQYF. The CDR3 DNA is TGCAGCGTTGCCGGGACTCCCAGCTCCTACGGGCAGTACTTC.

The CDR3 DNA reads TGCGCCAGCAGCCTTGACATGGCTGATGGTGAATATGGCTACACCTTC. Its protein product is CASSLDMADGEYGYTF. This chain links TRBV5-1 with TRBJ1-2; D gene ambiguous. CDR1 SGHRS and CDR2 YFSETQ come from the germline V gene. CDR3 length: 16 residues. The V and J ends lost 4 bases and 5 bases respectively, with 21 bases between them.

This clonotype has a count of ten or more. This rearrangement joins TRBV27 to TRBJ2-7; 9 bases are a match to TRBD2. CDR1 MNHEY and CDR2 SMNVEV come from the germline V gene (reference sequence). With 6 bases clipped from V and 2 bases from J, the junction kept 8 bases outside the gene matches. The CDR3 has 15 amino acids. For the CDR3, the DNA is TGTGCCAGCAGCTCCCGGACTAGCGCGCCCTACGAGCAGTACTTC. It specifies CASSSRTSAPYEQYF.

This clonotype has a handful of counts. The V and J genes are TRBV30 and TRBJ2-4; maybe TRBD1 (6 bases). Germline CDR1 GTSNPN, CDR2 SVGIG (reference sequence). Trimming removed 2 bases at V and 1 base at J, with 6 bases between. This CDR3 comprises 13 residues. The chain's CDR3 is CAWSTGAKNIQYF. The CDR3 bases are TGTGCCTGGAGTACAGGGGCCAAAAACATTCAGTACTTC.

This chain connects TRBV6-4 to TRBJ2-4; tentatively, D is TRBD2 (5 bases). V lost 7 bases, J lost 2 bases, and 15 bases lay in between. The germline V gene encodes CDR1 MRHNA and CDR2 SNTAGT. This CDR3 is built from 15 residues. CDR3 loop: CASTGREGPKNIQYF. In DNA, the CDR3 is TGTGCCAGCACCGGCCGGGAAGGGCCCAAAAACATTCAGTACTTC.

The chain uses TRBV5-1 and TRBJ2-2; 11 bases are a match to TRBD2. Unmatched junction bases numbered 11, after V lost 4 bases and J lost 6 bases. The CDR3 consists of 17 residues. Germline V gives CDR1 SGHRS, CDR2 YFSETQ. The CDR3 sequence is CASSHKTSGNIAGELFF. DNA of the CDR3: TGCGCCAGCAGCCATAAGACTAGCGGGAATATCGCCGGGGAGCTGTTTTTT.

This clonotype has a count of ten or more. The rearrangement uses TRBV6-1 and TRBJ2-7, with a tentative D call TRBD1 (5 bases). Trimming left V 5 bases short and J 4 bases short, with 15 bases between. This CDR3 is 14 amino acids long. Looked up from germline, CDR1 is MNHNS and CDR2 is SASEGT. CDR3 loop: CASSKSGMQYEQYF. CDR3 sequence (DNA): TGTGCCAGCAGTAAGTCAGGGATGCAGTACGAGCAGTACTTC.

This clonotype was seen many times. The rearrangement uses TRBV27 and TRBJ1-5; D uncertain. Germline V CDR1 and CDR2: MNHEY, SMNVEV (reference sequence). The CDR3 has 16 residues. Trimming cost V 1 base and J 7 bases, with 17 bases left between them. The CDR3 DNA sequence: TGTGCCAGCAGTTTATTCCGCGGGGATCTAATACAGCCCCAGCATTTT. Residues: CASSLFRGDLIQPQHF.